The clone carrying this T cell receptor (beta chain) was seen once. This sample stems from a study of T cell responses to AZD1222 COVID-19 vaccine. Data came from immunoSEQ multiplex PCR; TCRdb stores just in-frame clones and leaves some out. The sample includes 120,000 to 150,000 clones, about 90% of them seen just once. Germline V gene data show CDR1 as SGHNT and CDR2 as YENEEA. CDR3 length: 13 residues. J lost 10 bases, V lost 1 base, and 3 bases had no gene match. The source of this sequence is an adult who received the AZD1222 COVID-19 vaccine. The V call is TRBV11-3, the J call TRBJ1-5; 8 bases are a match to TRBD1. The sample here was peripheral blood, taken 28 days after the second AZD1222 dose. The DNA of the CDR3 is TGTGCCAGCAGCTTAGGAGGGACAGGACCCCAGCATTTT. This sequence encodes CASSLGGTGPQHF.